This TCR beta chain derives from a study of T cells after yellow fever vaccination (dated by TCRdb to the late 2010s). Broadly, across the study: The SMART-Seq v4 Ultra Low Input RNA kit was used to prepare libraries from fractions with low cell numbers. To track T-cell clones before and after primary and booster YFV17D yellow fever vaccination, bulk TCR alpha and beta repertoires were sequenced longitudinally. Two healthy male donors, one aged 18 to 30 and one aged 30 to 40 years, were included in the cohort. Blood samples were taken at several timepoints before and after primary and secondary immunization, and bulk PBMC replicates and cell subsets were isolated.

TCR cDNA was synthesized by 5'RACE template switching, through which a universal primer site and unique molecular identifiers were introduced. cDNA synthesis was primed from both the TCR alpha and TCR beta constant segments. Library amplification used two PCR steps, and the second PCR step added sample barcodes and sequencing adapters. Sequencing of the libraries was done on either Illumina HiSeq 2500 (2x100 bp) or NovaSeq (2x150 bp). As for how the authors treated the data: Reads were demultiplexed and collapsed into UMI consensus sequences with MIGEC, and V(D)J alignment was performed with MiXCR. Using edgeR on replicate PBMC samples, clonotypes were called vaccine-responding if FDR was below 0.01 and the log2 fold change was above 5 up to day 15. Each bulk clonotype received a CD4 or CD8 identity based on whether the sequenced CD4 or CD8 repertoire contained that clonotype at higher abundance. TCRdb reworked the public reads: Q25 trimming with fastp, MiXCR clone assembly, productive beta chains retained. Every distinct CDR3 protein forms one entry, paired with its most common genes and DNA. TCRdb, not the original authors, processed these V and J calls. In this sample the table shows 620,000 or so distinct CDR3 sequences, around 12% of which occur a single time. In total, the top ten clones hold 15% of the sample.

The treatment or condition label, as the study defines it: live attenuated yellow fever vaccine strain. Two biological replicates of bulk PBMCs were collected at each blood-draw timepoint. A standard Ficoll-Paque protocol was used to isolate PBMCs from peripheral blood. TriZol was used to extract RNA from bulk PBMCs, from CD4 and CD8 fractions, and from dextramer-positive and dextramer-negative fractions. Study-wide findings and limitations: Because the study included only two donors, the extent to which the findings can be generalized is limited. Most clones expanded after primary vaccination were re-detected after the booster (96% of CD4 and about 88% of CD8), suggesting broad memory maintenance. Because abundant contaminating clonotypes from the bulk population could be contained in FACS-sorted repertoires, computational filtering was required. Compared with the primary T-cell response, the secondary T-cell response was weaker but faster, peaking on day 5 rather than day 15. A small share of clonotypes was detected in both CD4 and CD8 compartments, with the overlap likely arising from convergent recombination.

From cysteine to phenylalanine, the CDR3 is 17 amino acids long. Only the CDR3 portion is preserved as DNA: 51 bases, with reading frame beginning at the first base. V is clipped by 1 base and J by 3 bases, and the sequence between their germline boundaries is 16 bases long. Via the germline V gene (reference sequence), CDR1 is SGHKS and CDR2 YYEKEE. On this clonotype itself: There is no known antigen for this receptor. Base-call qualities are not available, and no considerably larger clone is one nucleotide away.

This sequence was found in a man aged 30 to 45 who received the YFV17D yellow fever vaccine. The specimen was PBMCs, collected on the day of the yellow fever booster vaccination. This chain is built from TRBV5-5 and TRBJ2-2; too little of a D gene remains to name it. In nucleotides, the sequence is TGTGCCAGCAGCTTGATTCAGACCCTCTCATACACCGGGGAGCTGTTTTTT. This yields the protein CASSLIQTLSYTGELFF.